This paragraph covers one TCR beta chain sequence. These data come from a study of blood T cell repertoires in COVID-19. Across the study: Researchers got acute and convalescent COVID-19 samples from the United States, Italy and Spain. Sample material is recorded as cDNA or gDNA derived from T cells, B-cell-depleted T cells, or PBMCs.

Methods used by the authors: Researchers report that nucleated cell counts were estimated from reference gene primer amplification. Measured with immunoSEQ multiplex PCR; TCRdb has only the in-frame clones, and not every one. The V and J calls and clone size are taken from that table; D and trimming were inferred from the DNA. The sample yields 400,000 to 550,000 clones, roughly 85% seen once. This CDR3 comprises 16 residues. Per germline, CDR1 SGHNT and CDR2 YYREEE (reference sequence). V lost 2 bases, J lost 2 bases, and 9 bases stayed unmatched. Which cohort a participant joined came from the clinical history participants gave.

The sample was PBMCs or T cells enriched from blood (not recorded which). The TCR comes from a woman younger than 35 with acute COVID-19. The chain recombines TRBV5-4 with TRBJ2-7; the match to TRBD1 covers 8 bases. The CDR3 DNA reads TGTGCCAGCAGCTTAGGGCTGGACAGGGATGCCTACGAGCAGTACTTC. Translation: CASSLGLDRDAYEQYF.